This TCR beta chain was sequenced for a study of blood T cell repertoires in COVID-19. The CDR3 runs 14 residues. V shed 4 bases and J shed 4 bases, with 11 bases lying between them. Germline CDR1 and CDR2: MDHEN and SYDVKM. Produced via immunoSEQ multiplex PCR; TCRdb's table is partial and in-frame only. In the table there are 150,000 or so clones, roughly 73% of which are singletons. This clone was found a few times. Sequenced input: peripheral blood. This chain connects TRBV28 to TRBJ1-5; no clear D gene. This sequence was found in a woman in her forties or fifties with active or convalescent COVID-19. The CDR3 nucleotides are TGTGCCAGCAGTTGGAGTCAAGGTAATCAGCCCCAGCATTTT. This codes for CASSWSQGNQPQHF.